A selection of T cell receptor beta chains follows, all from one sample in a study of T cell changes during pregnancy in multiple sclerosis. Only in-frame clones appear in the TCRdb table, and some are missing; sequencing was by immunoSEQ multiplex PCR. The sample consists of 45,000 to 55,000 clones, around 92% of them appearing once. Sequenced material: CD4+ T cells from peripheral blood mononuclear cells, taken after pregnancy. These receptors came from a female donor in good health, enrolled as a control in a pregnancy study. Each CDR3 is given with its conserved first and last residue. Each record gives: J gene, V gene, clone size, D gene, CDR3 DNA, CDR3 protein. A D gene is named only where the DNA matches it firmly. Size is omitted from some rows. Given values are once, few, many or a class for expanded clones.

TRBJ1-2 TRBV28 NA NA TGTGCCAGCAGTTTTCGGCAGTATGGAGGTGGCTACACCTTC CASSFRQYGGGYTF
TRBJ1-4 TRBV7-6 NA NA TGTGCCAGCAGCTCAGGGCCCCTTAATGAAAAACTGTTTTTT CASSSGPLNEKLFF
TRBJ2-7 TRBV30 NA TRBD1 TGTGCCTGGAGTCCTGACAGGGCAATCTACGAGCAGTACTTC CAWSPDRAIYEQYF
TRBJ2-6 TRBV18 NA NA TGTGCCAGCTCACCTGGACTGGCCAACGTCCTGACTTTC CASSPGLANVLTF
TRBJ2-1 TRBV5-4 NA TRBD1 TGTGCCAGCAGCGCGTGGACAGGGGCCGGAAGGGAGCAGTTCTTC CASSAWTGAGREQFF
TRBJ2-1 TRBV5-4 NA TRBD1 TGTGCCAGCAGCTTGCAGGGGGCGCTTGGGAATGAGCAGTTCTTC CASSLQGALGNEQFF
TRBJ2-7 TRBV5-6 NA NA TGTGCCAGCAGCTTCGGAACCCCAGGTGGCGAGCAGTACTTC CASSFGTPGGEQYF
TRBJ2-1 TRBV6-5 NA NA TGTGCCAGCAGTTTGGGGCTGAGCTCCTACAATGAGCAGTTCTTC CASSLGLSSYNEQFF
TRBJ1-2 TRBV4-3 NA NA TGCGCCAGCAGCCAAGAGAAGGGGCGACATGGCTACACCTTC CASSQEKGRHGYTF
TRBJ2-1 TRBV27 NA TRBD1 TGTGCCAGCAGTTTGCGTGGCAGGGGGCTTGGGCAGTTCTTC CASSLRGRGLGQFF
TRBJ1-4 TRBV10-3 NA NA TGTGCCATCAGGGAGGGACACACTAATGAAAAACTGTTTTTT CAIREGHTNEKLFF
TRBJ2-3 TRBV7-9 NA TRBD2 TGTGCCACCGGGGGGGAGACAGATACGCAGTATTTT CATGGETDTQYF
TRBJ1-2 TRBV29-1 NA TRBD1 TGCAGCGTTCCACTGGGACAGGGGAATACGAAAGGCTACACCTTC CSVPLGQGNTKGYTF
TRBJ1-2 TRBV28 NA TRBD1 TGTGCCAGCAGCTCTCCGGGACAGGGGGCCTATGGCTACACCTTC CASSSPGQGAYGYTF
TRBJ2-1 TRBV7-8 NA NA TGTGCCAGCAGCTTAGCGGCAGGGTGGAATGAGCAGTTCTTC CASSLAAGWNEQFF
TRBJ2-7 TRBV27 NA NA TGTGCCAGCAGCCCTAAGAGAAGAATGCTGGACGAGCAGTACTTC CASSPKRRMLDEQYF
TRBJ2-7 TRBV7-6 NA TRBD1 TGTGCCAGCAGCCCTCGACAGGGCTACGAGCAGTACTTC CASSPRQGYEQYF
TRBJ2-6 TRBV28 once NA TGTGCCAGCAGCTGGGGGGGCAGGGTAGGGGCCAACGTCCTGACTTTC CASSWGGRVGANVLTF
TRBJ2-1 TRBV29-1 NA NA TGCAGCGTTGAAAGAGTATTATACAATGAGCAGTTCTTC CSVERVLYNEQFF
TRBJ1-2 TRBV19 NA TRBD1 TGTGCCAGTAGGGACAGGGCCTCCTATGGCTACACCTTC CASRDRASYGYTF
TRBJ2-7 TRBV7-2 NA TRBD1 TGTGCCAGCAGCTTGGGGGACAGGCGATTATACGAGCAGTACTTC CASSLGDRRLYEQYF
TRBJ1-5 TRBV6-5 once NA TGTGCCAGCAGTTACGAACCTGGAGGTCAGCCCCAGCATTTT CASSYEPGGQPQHF
TRBJ2-7 TRBV7-2 NA NA TGTGCCAGCAGCCAAAATCCTGGCGGCGCCTACGAGCAGTACTTC CASSQNPGGAYEQYF
TRBJ1-3 TRBV27 NA NA TGTGCCAGCAAGCGGGGCGTCGACTCTGGAAACACCATATATTTT CASKRGVDSGNTIYF
TRBJ1-2 TRBV4-3 NA NA TGCGCCAGCAGCCAGGCTCAGGGGTCGGATGGCTACACCTTC CASSQAQGSDGYTF
TRBJ1-6 TRBV7-2 NA TRBD1 TGTGCCAGCAGCCCCCGAGGGGGACAGGGCGGTTCACCCCTCCACTTT CASSPRGGQGGSPLHF
TRBJ2-2 TRBV19 NA TRBD2 TGTGCCAGTAACCCCGGGACTAGCGGGGTTCGGAACACCGGGGAGCTGTTTTTT CASNPGTSGVRNTGELFF
TRBJ2-3 TRBV18 NA TRBD2 TGTGCCAGCTCACGGACTAGCGCAAGTTCAGATACGCAGTATTTT CASSRTSASSDTQYF
TRBJ2-1 TRBV4-1 NA TRBD2 TGCGCCAGCAGCCAAGAACTAGCGGGGGTCAATGAGCAGTTCTTC CASSQELAGVNEQFF
TRBJ2-5 TRBV7-9 NA NA TGTGCCAGCAGCATAGAGGGGCAGGGCAGCCCAAAAGAGACCCAGTACTTC CASSIEGQGSPKETQYF
TRBJ1-5 TRBV6-1 NA NA TGTGCCAGCAGTGAAGAGAGAGGGGGTTATACTCGGGTCAATCAGCCCCAGCATTTT CASSEERGGYTRVNQPQHF
TRBJ2-7 TRBV18 NA NA TGTGCCAGCTCACCGGGGGGCTACGAGCAGTACTTC CASSPGGYEQYF
TRBJ1-2 TRBV5-1 NA NA TGCGCCAGCAGCTTCCAGACAGGAGAGCGCTATGGCTACACCTTC CASSFQTGERYGYTF
TRBJ2-1 TRBV28 NA TRBD1 TGTGCCAGCTATGGACAGGGGGCCTACAATGAGCAGTTCTTC CASYGQGAYNEQFF
TRBJ2-7 TRBV7-9 NA TRBD1 TGTGCCAGCAGCTTAGGGGGACAGGTGGTCGAGCAGTACTTC CASSLGGQVVEQYF
TRBJ1-2 TRBV7-9 NA TRBD1 TGTGCCAGCAGCTTAGGTACAGGGGGCCGCTATGGCTACACCTTC CASSLGTGGRYGYTF
TRBJ1-6 TRBV7-8 few TRBD1 TGTGCCAGCAGCTCCCAGGGGGCGCCCCGTTCACCCCTCCACTTT CASSSQGAPRSPLHF
TRBJ1-5 TRBV4-1 few TRBD1 TGCGCCAGCAGCCAAAGGGGACAGTTTAGCAATCAGCCCCAGCATTTT CASSQRGQFSNQPQHF
TRBJ2-3 TRBV7-9 NA NA TGTGCCAGCAGCTCCTTGGGACTTTACACAGATACGCAGTATTTT CASSSLGLYTDTQYF
TRBJ1-1 TRBV7-2 NA TRBD1 TGTGCCAGCAGCTTAGCAACCGGGACAGTGAACACTGAAGCTTTCTTT CASSLATGTVNTEAFF
TRBJ1-3 TRBV6-1 NA NA TGTGCCAGCAGTGAAGTCCCGAGAGGGGGAAACACCATATATTTT CASSEVPRGGNTIYF
TRBJ2-3 TRBV7-2 NA NA TGTGCCAGCAGCTTACGTTTCAGGACAGATACGCAGTATTTT CASSLRFRTDTQYF
TRBJ2-3 TRBV5-4 NA TRBD2 TGTGCCAGCAGCTTGGCCCTAGCGGGGGGGCAAGATACGCAGTATTTT CASSLALAGGQDTQYF
TRBJ1-3 TRBV7-9 few NA TGTGCCAGCAGCTCATCGACAGCCGGTGGAAACACCATATATTTT CASSSSTAGGNTIYF
TRBJ1-5 TRBV2 NA TRBD1 TGTGCCAGCAGTGTCTGGACAGGGTTAAATCAGCCCCAGCATTTT CASSVWTGLNQPQHF
TRBJ1-1 TRBV5-6 few TRBD1 TGTGCCAGCAGCTACACAGGGGGTAACACTGAAGCTTTCTTT CASSYTGGNTEAFF
TRBJ1-1 TRBV6-5 NA NA TGTGCCAGCAGCTTCCGACAGGATGGTGAAGCTTTCTTT CASSFRQDGEAFF
TRBJ1-6 TRBV7-8 NA NA TGTGCCAGCAGCTCAAATTCACCCCTCCACTTT CASSSNSPLHF